This T cell receptor (beta chain) was found in a study of cytomegalovirus exposure and HLA in healthy donors. Regarding the study as a whole: The Asian-associated ancestry cluster reportedly had fewer N-insertions than the approximately 690-donor mean in a later analysis.

As for this clone: The antigen is unknown.

The length of the CDR3 is 14 residues. Germline V CDR1 and CDR2: SGHKS, YYEKEE (reference sequence). Deletions cut 0 bases from V and 0 bases from J, with 4 bases between. Use of 60 Vbeta and 13 Jbeta primers characterized the PCR. Measured with immunoSEQ multiplex PCR; TCRdb has only the in-frame clones, and not every one. The sample table includes 200,000 or so clones. V usage is TRBV5-5 and J usage is TRBJ1-5; D remains unclear. The sequence came from a boy younger than 18 in good health and CMV-seronegative. Sequences were obtained from PBMCs. The CDR3 bases are TGTGCCAGCAGCTTGGTCTTTAGCAATCAGCCCCAGCATTTT. Its translation is CASSLVFSNQPQHF.